The source of this T cell receptor beta chain is a study of CD8 T cells in Susac syndrome. Study-level information: The sequenced Susac syndrome patients comprised roughly 6 with active disease and about 8 in remission.

Roughly 0.45 to 1 ug RNA was reverse transcribed with random hexamers. Using its own MiXCR run on the immunoSEQ multiplex PCR reads, TCRdb lists one record per CDR3 protein. The table has about 170,000 distinct CDR3 sequences, approximately 95% seen once. With 0 bases removed from V and 9 bases from J, the gap between germline ends came to 10 bases. The CDR3 is made up of 14 amino acids. Per the germline V gene, CDR1 is SGHDT and CDR2 is YYEEEE. The sequenced sample consisted of CD4+ T cells from PBMCs. The receptor was isolated from a human donor with Susac syndrome. The genes are TRBV5-6 and TRBJ1-6; weak D call: TRBD1 (5 bases). As DNA, the CDR3 is TGTGCCAGCAGCTTGGAGGGGTCGATTTCACCCCTCCACTTT. Residues: CASSLEGSISPLHF.